Described below is a single TCR beta chain sequence and its context. The record originates from a study of cytotoxic CD8 clonotypes in ibrutinib-treated CLL. The data were produced by immunoSEQ multiplex PCR, yet TCRdb's version contains in-frame clones alone and is incomplete. The profile shows 200,000 to 250,000 clones, nearly 80% of them singletons. The CDR3 loop spans 18 amino acids. Germline V gives CDR1 SGDLS, CDR2 YYNGEE. The V and J ends lost 1 base and 0 bases, in that order; junction bases with no gene match: 8. The sequenced sample was PBMCs, obtained after 12 months of ibrutinib treatment. The TCR originated in a human donor with chronic lymphocytic leukemia. The chain combines TRBV9 with TRBJ2-7; TRBD2 aligns across 12 bases. CDR3 sequence (DNA): TGTGCCAGCAGCGTATACGGACTAGCGGGATCGAGCTCCTACGAGCAGTACTTC. Its translation: CASSVYGLAGSSSYEQYF.